This TCR beta chain emerged from a study of T-cell memory formation after mild COVID-19. Study details: TCR clustering was largely donor specific.

Using constant-segment primers, 5'RACE produced TCR alpha and TCR beta cDNA libraries carrying sample barcodes and UMIs. A single record per CDR3 protein comes from TCRdb applying MiXCR to the 5' RACE reads. The profile shows 300,000 to 400,000 distinct CDR3 sequences, approximately 15% of them singletons. Points from the study as a whole: CD4/CD8 balance held among clones contracting day 15 to 85, and later expanders leaned CD4+. That cross-reactive memory joined was suggested by some responding clones appearing in pre-infection memory.

In this sample, this clonotype turned up a few times. Antigen unknown. The germline CDR1 and CDR2 sequences are SQVTM and ANQGSEA. The CDR3 is made up of 14 amino acids. V lost 4 bases and J lost 1; bases outside the gene matches: 2. The receptor comes from a man aged 18 to 30 who had mild COVID-19 (a few samples of this study predate the infection). Cell type and time point are not known. The sample was PBMCs or a T cell subset sorted from them (not recorded which). The gene calls are TRBV29-1 and TRBJ2-3, with TRBD2 matching over 10 bases. CDR3 sequence reads: CSVGTSGGTDTQYF. The CDR3 bases are TGCAGCGTTGGCACTAGCGGGGGCACAGATACGCAGTATTTT.